The 22 T cell receptor beta chains below were found in one sample sequenced in a study of ipilimumab plus nivolumab after autologous stem cell transplantation. Some clones are missing from TCRdb's copy, which holds only in-frame ones; the method was immunoSEQ multiplex PCR. The sample has fewer than 20,000 clones, roughly four fifths seen once. Sample: PBMCs, taken in a trial of ipilimumab plus nivolumab as post-transplant consolidation. The receptors stem from a male donor with diffuse large B-cell lymphoma.

This sequence joins TRBV30 and TRBJ1-2; D remains ambiguous. Trimming removed 2 bases from V and 8 bases from J, with 12 bases in between. CDR3 length: 12 residues. The V gene's germline CDR1 is GTSNPN and CDR2 SVGIG (reference sequence). CDR3 sequence reads: CAWSRQDGGYTF. The DNA of the CDR3 is TGTGCCTGGAGTAGGCAGGATGGAGGCTACACCTTC.

This rearrangement joins TRBV20-1 to TRBJ2-7, with D hard to call. The CDR3 totals 11 residues. Germline lookup yields CDR1 DFQATT and CDR2 SNEGSKA (reference sequence). Trimming cost V 3 bases and J 5 bases, with 8 bases left between them. The CDR3 here is CSASLGDEQYF. CDR3 in DNA: TGCAGTGCTAGCCTTGGAGACGAGCAGTACTTC.

The rearrangement uses TRBV29-1 and TRBJ2-7; 12 bases line up with TRBD1. Germline assignment: CDR1 SQVTM and CDR2 ANQGSEA. V shed 6 bases, J shed 6 bases, and the junction held 6 bases outside the gene matches. This CDR3 contains 13 residues. The CDR3 reads CSVTPGQGAEQYF. DNA of the CDR3: TGCAGCGTGACCCCGGGACAGGGGGCCGAGCAGTACTTC.

The chain carries TRBV7-9 and TRBJ2-1; the match to TRBD2 covers 10 bases. In germline, CDR1 is SEHNR, CDR2 FQNEAQ (reference sequence). This CDR3 is built from 15 residues. J gave up 7 bases and V 1 base, and 4 bases lay outside the gene matches. The DNA of the CDR3 is TGTGCCAGCAGCTTAGGAGCGGGAGGGCCGAATGAGCAGTTCTTC. Amino acids: CASSLGAGGPNEQFF.

The chain links TRBV5-6 to TRBJ1-4; TRBD1 aligns across 8 bases. The CDR3 sequence is 14 residues long. Germline lookup yields CDR1 SGHDT and CDR2 YYEEEE. The V segment lost 4 bases and the J segment 5 bases; nucleotides outside the gene matches: 4. CDR3 amino acids: CASSVGQGNEKLFF. The CDR3, as DNA: TGTGCCAGCAGCGTAGGACAGGGAAATGAAAAACTGTTTTTT. The full variable domain, rest sourced from reference TRBV5-6 and TRBJ1-4, is DAGVTQSPTHLIKTRGQQVTLRCSPKSGHDTVSWYQQALGQGPQFIFQYYEEEERQRGNFPDRFSGHQFPNYSSELNVNALLLGDSALYLCASSVGQGNEKLFFGSGTQLSVL.

The rearrangement joins TRBV18 to TRBJ2-5; D gene uncertain. The germline V gene has CDR1 KGHSH and CDR2 LQKENI. The ends were cut back, 2 bases at V and 5 bases at J, with 12 bases in the middle. The CDR3 extends over 14 amino acids. The CDR3 DNA follows: TGTGCCAGCTCACCAATAGATTCCGAGGAGACCCAGTACTTC. Its translation: CASSPIDSEETQYF.

This clone appeared a few times. The chain is built from TRBV13 and TRBJ1-5; 7 bases are a match to TRBD1. CDR3 size: 15 residues. J was trimmed by 6 bases and V by 3 bases; bases with no gene match: 8. The V gene's germline CDR1 is PRHDT and CDR2 FYEKMQ (reference sequence). The chain's CDR3 is CASSLNRGVGQPQHF. The CDR3 coding sequence is TGTGCCAGCAGCTTGAACAGGGGCGTGGGTCAGCCCCAGCATTTT.

The chain uses TRBV11-2 and TRBJ1-3; D may be TRBD1 (5 bases). Trimming shortened V by 1 base and J by 2 bases, and 6 bases separated the two germline ends. The CDR3 covers 14 residues. The germline V gene encodes CDR1 SGHAT and CDR2 FQNNGV. CDR3 loop: CASSLGGAGNTIYF. The DNA of the CDR3 is TGTGCCAGCAGCTTAGGAGGGGCTGGAAACACCATATATTTT.

The CDR3 region is CSAPGPDEQYF. DNA for the CDR3: TGCAGTGCGCCGGGACCGGACGAGCAGTACTTC. V and J are TRBV20-1 and TRBJ2-5; perhaps D is TRBD1 or TRBD2 (5 bases each). The J call may be wrong; the DNA end is better matched by TRBJ2-7. Germline V gene data show CDR1 as DFQATT and CDR2 as SNEGSKA (reference sequence). The CDR3 spans 11 residues.

CDR3 sequence (DNA): TGTGCCAGCAGTGAAAAGGTGGGGCCGATCTATAATTCACCCCTCCACTTT. Translating gives CASSEKVGPIYNSPLHF. The V gene is TRBV2, the J gene TRBJ1-6; D perhaps matches TRBD1 (5 bases). Trimming cost V 2 bases and J 3 bases, with 14 bases left between them. Germline V gene sequence: CDR1 SNHLY, CDR2 FYNNEI. This CDR3 has 17 amino acids.

The V gene is TRBV12-5, the J gene TRBJ2-2; D uncertain. Germline V lookup: CDR1 LGHNT, CDR2 FRNRAP. CDR3 length: 16 residues. V was shortened by 2 bases and J by 4 bases, with 14 bases between the two germline ends. The CDR3 protein is CASGLKSHGPTGELFF. For the CDR3, the DNA is TGTGCTAGTGGTTTGAAAAGCCACGGTCCCACCGGGGAGCTGTTTTTT.

The chain uses TRBV2 and TRBJ2-7; 7 bases map to TRBD2. Losses at the gene ends were 8 bases for V and 5 bases for J; bases not matched to a gene: 15. Germline V gene sequence: CDR1 SNHLY, CDR2 FYNNEI. The CDR3 sequence is 15 residues long. DNA for the CDR3: TGTGCCAGCTCCGCACTAGCGACCTTTCGGGACGAGCAGTACTTC. Translated, it gives CASSALATFRDEQYF.

V and J are TRBV7-2 and TRBJ2-3, with TRBD2 matching over 8 bases. This CDR3 is 15 amino acids long. The germline V gene has CDR1 SGHTA and CDR2 FQGNSA. After removal of 3 bases from V and 5 bases from J, the junction contained 7 bases not matched to a gene. The CDR3 region has the DNA TGTGCCAGCAGCTTTAGCGGGAACCCCCAAGATACGCAGTATTTT. Translated, it gives CASSFSGNPQDTQYF.

V and J are TRBV19 and TRBJ1-4, with 7 positions matching TRBD1. Per germline, CDR1 LNHDA and CDR2 SQIVND (reference sequence). J gave up 8 bases and V 5 bases, and 14 bases lay outside the gene matches. This CDR3 has 16 amino acids. The CDR3 coding sequence is TGTGCCAGTAGTGCGGGACAGTCCAGATCGCGGGAAAAACTGTTTTTT. Residues: CASSAGQSRSREKLFF.

This chain connects TRBV1 to TRBJ2-5; the table calls TRBD1, which could not be checked here. TRBV1 is marked as a pseudogene. The CDR3 runs to 13 residues. CDR3 sequence (DNA): TGCACCAGCAGCCCGAAGGGGCGAGAGACCCAGTACTTC. Protein sequence: CTSSPKGRETQYF.

In its sample, this clone was seen once. CDR3 in amino acids: CASSPRGSFGANVLTF. The CDR3 coding sequence is TGTGCCAGCAGCCCCCGCGGCTCCTTTGGGGCCAACGTCCTGACTTTC. V is TRBV11-1 and J is TRBJ2-6; D is undetermined. CDR3 length equals 16 residues. Germline-derived CDR1 and CDR2 are SGHAT and FQDESV (reference sequence). Between the trimmed V and J ends, which lost 5 bases and 3 bases, there was a span of 14 bases.

This chain's CDR3 is CASSLVGPNTEAFF. The DNA of the CDR3 is TGCGCCAGCAGCTTGGTCGGACCGAACACTGAAGCTTTCTTT. The chain uses TRBV5-1 and TRBJ1-1; D unclear. Germline assignment: CDR1 SGHRS and CDR2 YFSETQ. The length of the CDR3 is 14 residues. V lost 0 bases, J lost 1 base, and 7 bases lay in between.

The chain uses TRBV13 and TRBJ2-5, with a weak D call TRBD2 (6 bases). Trimming pared 2 bases from V and 7 bases from J, leaving 14 bases between. The CDR3 totals 14 residues. From germline, CDR1 is PRHDT and CDR2 FYEKMQ (reference sequence). CDR3 amino acids: CASSLRGTGTTQYF. The CDR3 DNA reads as TGTGCCAGCAGCTTACGGGGGACGGGTACGACCCAGTACTTC.

This chain connects TRBV7-2 to TRBJ2-2, with D unclear. The V end was cut by 5 bases, the J end by 2 bases, with 6 bases between. The germline gives CDR1 SGHTA, CDR2 FQGNSA. The CDR3 loop spans 13 amino acids. The CDR3 reads CASSPLNTGELFF. In DNA, the CDR3 is TGTGCCAGCAGCCCCCTCAACACCGGGGAGCTGTTTTTT. Looking up the rest from reference TRBV7-2 and TRBJ2-2 gives the full variable domain: GAGVSQSPSNKVTEKGKDVELRCDPISGHTALYWYRQSLGQGLEFLIYFQGNSAPDKSGLPSDRFSAERTGGSVSTLTIQRTQQEDSAVYLCASSPLNTGELFFGEGSRLTVL.

The chain has TRBV19 and TRBJ2-4; 9 bases are shared with TRBD1. J gave up 6 bases and V 4 bases, and 7 bases lay outside the gene matches. The CDR3 sequence is 15 residues long. CDR1 is LNHDA, CDR2 SQIVND, per germline (reference sequence). CDR3 region: CASSTPGQGINIQYF. CDR3 DNA: TGTGCCAGTAGTACCCCGGGACAGGGCATAAACATTCAGTACTTC. Filled out from reference TRBV19 and TRBJ2-4, the complete variable domain reads DGGITQSPKYLFRKEGQNVTLSCEQNLNHDAMYWYRQDPGQGLRLIYYSQIVNDFQKGDIAEGYSVSREKKESFPLTVTSAQKNPTAFYLCASSTPGQGINIQYFGAGTRLSVL.

This rearrangement joins TRBV12-5 to TRBJ1-2; a weak D match, TRBD1 (5 bases). Germline values: CDR1 LGHNT, CDR2 FRNRAP. The CDR3 sequence is 13 residues long. V lost 2 bases and J 3 bases, leaving 7 bases between the germline ends. The CDR3 nucleotides read TGTGCTAGTGGTTTGCGGGGGTACTATGGCTACACCTTC. Residues: CASGLRGYYGYTF.

V gene TRBV5-1 combines with J gene TRBJ1-3; D possibly corresponds to TRBD1 (5 bases). The CDR3 is made up of 14 amino acids. V lost 5 bases to trimming and J lost 0 bases, with 9 bases between them. Germline-derived CDR1 and CDR2 are SGHRS and YFSETQ. The CDR3, as DNA: TGCGCCAGCAGTAAGACAGTCTCTGGAAACACCATATATTTT. As protein: CASSKTVSGNTIYF. The whole variable domain, filled in from reference TRBV5-1 and TRBJ1-3, reads KAGVTQTPRYLIKTRGQQVTLSCSPISGHRSVSWYQQTPGQGLQFLFEYFSETQRNKGNFPGRFSGRQFSNSRSEMNVSTLELGDSALYLCASSKTVSGNTIYFGEGSWLTVV.